The 22 T cell receptor beta chains given below trace back to one sample, sequenced in a study of cytomegalovirus exposure and HLA in healthy donors. The PCR was carried out with 60 Vbeta primers and 13 Jbeta primers. Generated by immunoSEQ multiplex PCR, the TCRdb table keeps only in-frame clones and is missing some. The sample lists 77,000 or so clones; over 70% were seen once. The sample consisted of PBMCs. These receptors were taken from a man aged 35 to 55 in good health and CMV-seronegative.

To note about this clone: Germline and junction disagree at one end, which may indicate a read error. This specimen includes other DNA sequences encoding the same CDR3. The chain employs TRBV9 and TRBJ1-2; 10 nucleotides line up with TRBD1. The CDR3 sequence is 15 residues long. CDR1 and CDR2 from the germline V gene are SGDLS and YYNGEE. CDR3 sequence: CASSVLDRGPYGYTF. CDR3 DNA: TGTGCCAGTAGCGTTCTCGACAGGGGGCCATATGGCTACACCTTC. Based on the CDR3 plus reference TRBV9 and TRBJ1-2, the full variable domain is DSGVTQTPKHLITATGQRVTLRCSPRSGDLSVYWYQQSLDQGLQFLIQYYNGEERAKGNILERFSAQQFPDLHSELNLSSLELGDSALYFCASSVLDRGPYGYTFGSGTRLTVV.

The V gene is TRBV5-1, the J gene TRBJ1-1; D perhaps matches TRBD1 (5 bases). V was trimmed by 3 bases and J by 1 base, leaving 10 bases between them. CDR3 length: 14 amino acids. CDR1 SGHRS and CDR2 YFSETQ come from the germline V gene. The DNA for the CDR3 is TGCGCCAGCAGCTGGGGGGTTGAGAACACTGAAGCTTTCTTT. Amino acid sequence: CASSWGVENTEAFF.

The chain employs TRBV9 and TRBJ2-1; a weak D match, TRBD2 (6 bases). Trimming took off 0 bases at V and 0 bases at J, with 10 bases between the two ends. The CDR3 spans 16 residues. Germline CDR1 and CDR2: SGDLS and YYNGEE. CDR3 in amino acids: CASSVDREPSYNEQFF. CDR3 nucleotides: TGTGCCAGCAGCGTAGATCGGGAGCCCTCCTACAATGAGCAGTTCTTC.

The table lists this clone with a count of one. The chain uses TRBV5-6 and TRBJ1-4; D is possibly TRBD1 (5 bases). The V gene's germline CDR1 is SGHDT and CDR2 YYEEEE. This CDR3 has 16 residues. Trimming took 3 bases from V and 8 from J, leaving 20 bases between them. The CDR3 loop reads CASSSLGDGGVEKLFF. The CDR3, as DNA: TGTGCCAGCAGCTCCCTAGGGGACGGGGGAGTGGAAAAACTGTTTTTT.

Only one count was recorded for this clone. The V call is TRBV4-2, the J call TRBJ2-5; tentative D call: TRBD1 (5 bases). Matching the DNA end better, TRBJ2-7 makes the J call doubtful. Looked up from germline, CDR1 is LGHNA and CDR2 is YNFKEQ. The CDR3 has 15 amino acids. The DNA for the CDR3 is TGTGCCAGCAGCCAAACTGGGGCTACTATCTACGAGCAGTACTTC. The encoded protein is CASSQTGATIYEQYF.

This clone occurred a few times. The V call is TRBV7-9, the J call TRBJ1-1; D remains ambiguous. Trimming removed 0 bases from V and 3 bases from J, with 8 bases in between. Germline V CDR1 and CDR2: SEHNR, FQNEAQ (reference sequence). The CDR3 extends over 14 amino acids. The CDR3 DNA reads TGTGCCAGCAGCTTAGCGGATGAGGACACTGAAGCTTTCTTT. As protein: CASSLADEDTEAFF.

The chain has TRBV4-1 and TRBJ2-1, with unresolved D. The CDR3 is made up of 14 amino acids. V was pared by 0 bases and J by 10 bases, with 13 bases between. Germline V gives CDR1 MGHRA, CDR2 YSYEKL. CDR3: CASSQDRVLKEQFF. The CDR3 region has the DNA TGCGCCAGCAGCCAAGATCGGGTACTAAAGGAGCAGTTCTTC.

The rearrangement links TRBV5-6 to TRBJ1-2; 10 bases line up with TRBD1. The V gene end was trimmed by 4 bases and the J gene end by 6 bases; junction bases not matched to a gene: 3. Germline CDR1 reads SGHDT; CDR2 reads YYEEEE. The CDR3 extends over 13 amino acids. The CDR3 DNA follows: TGTGCCAGCAGCACCGGGACAGGGGATGGCTACACCTTC. Translation gives CASSTGTGDGYTF.

CDR3 sequence: CASSTRLAGPSRYNEQFF. The CDR3 nucleotides are TGTGCCAGCAGTACCCGACTAGCGGGCCCGAGTCGATACAATGAGCAGTTCTTC. The gene calls are TRBV2 and TRBJ2-1; 10 bases map to TRBD2. V lost 5 bases and J lost 4; bases outside the gene matches: 14. The CDR3 sequence is 18 residues long. Looked up from germline, CDR1 is SNHLY and CDR2 is FYNNEI.

The table lists this clone with a count of one. The chain carries TRBV19 and TRBJ1-5, with 7 bases identical to TRBD1. There are 13 residues in the CDR3. Unmatched junction bases numbered 5, after V lost 6 bases and J lost 6 bases. Per the germline V gene, CDR1 is LNHDA and CDR2 is SQIVND (reference sequence). CDR3 amino acids: CASSVDRAQPQHF. CDR3 nucleotides: TGTGCCAGTAGCGTCGACAGGGCTCAGCCCCAGCATTTT.

This clone has just one count. The J gene is TRBJ1-3, the V gene TRBV5-1, with D perhaps matching TRBD1 (5 bases). There are 15 residues in the CDR3. Germline CDR1 is SGHRS and CDR2 is YFSETQ. V shed 1 base and J shed 2 bases, with 10 bases lying between them. CDR3 in DNA: TGCGCCAGCAGCTTGCGGGGGGGAGCTGGAAACACCATATATTTT. It translates to CASSLRGGAGNTIYF. Using reference TRBV5-1 and TRBJ1-3 for the parts outside the CDR3, the full variable domain is KAGVTQTPRYLIKTRGQQVTLSCSPISGHRSVSWYQQTPGQGLQFLFEYFSETQRNKGNFPGRFSGRQFSNSRSEMNVSTLELGDSALYLCASSLRGGAGNTIYFGEGSWLTVV.

V usage is TRBV28 and J usage is TRBJ2-3; 10 nucleotides align to TRBD2. Per the germline V gene, CDR1 is MDHEN and CDR2 is SYDVKM. The J segment lost 14 bases and the V segment lost 4 bases, leaving 15 bases of the junction unmatched. CDR3 size: 15 residues. This chain's CDR3 is CASSSLGLAGVGRYF. The DNA for the CDR3 is TGTGCCAGCAGTTCCTTGGGGCTAGCGGGAGTCGGGAGGTATTTT.

The genes are TRBV4-1 and TRBJ2-3, with 9 bases that match TRBD2. The V segment lost 4 bases and the J segment 1 base; nucleotides outside the gene matches: 12. Germline CDR1 reads MGHRA; CDR2 reads YSYEKL. CDR3 size: 18 residues. CDR3 nucleotide sequence: TGCGCCAGCAGCCCGCTCCTGTTAAGGACTAGCGGCACAGATACGCAGTATTTT. Its protein product is CASSPLLLRTSGTDTQYF.

V gene TRBV5-8 combines with J gene TRBJ2-5; TRBD1 is a possible D gene (6 bases). This CDR3 is 13 amino acids long. Germline CDR1 and CDR2: SGHTS and YDEGEE. V lost 1 base to trimming and J lost 4 bases, with 8 bases between them. The CDR3 DNA sequence: TGTGCCAGCAGCTTGAGGGGGAGAGAGACCCAGTACTTC. Protein product: CASSLRGRETQYF.

The rearrangement joins TRBV10-3 to TRBJ2-7; 12 positions agree with TRBD2. Germline lookup yields CDR1 ENHRY and CDR2 SYGVKD. Unmatched junction bases numbered 7, after V lost 8 bases and J lost 2 bases. This CDR3 region has 15 residues. The CDR3 region is CAISTLAGGPYEQYF. The CDR3 region has the DNA TGTGCCATCTCAACTCTAGCGGGAGGGCCCTACGAGCAGTACTTC.

V is TRBV19 and J is TRBJ2-7; 9 nucleotides agree with TRBD2. Germline CDR1 is LNHDA and CDR2 is SQIVND (reference sequence). The CDR3 is 15 residues long. Trimming at V came to 5 bases and at J to 4 bases, leaving 9 bases not matched to a gene. CDR3 sequence (DNA): TGTGCCAGTAGTGGCGGACTAGCGCGGGTGTACGAGCAGTACTTC. Amino acid sequence: CASSGGLARVYEQYF.

V usage is TRBV9 and J usage is TRBJ2-7; D is possibly TRBD2 (5 bases). Trimming removed 4 bases at V and 5 bases at J, with 19 bases between. This CDR3 has 15 amino acids. Per the germline V gene, CDR1 is SGDLS and CDR2 is YYNGEE. The CDR3 region is CASSPGLSSEDEQYF. CDR3 bases: TGTGCCAGCAGCCCCGGTTTGAGTAGCGAGGACGAGCAGTACTTC.

The chain uses TRBV28 and TRBJ1-1, with D possibly matching TRBD1 (5 bases). This CDR3 is built from 13 residues. The V gene's germline CDR1 is MDHEN and CDR2 SYDVKM. The ends were cut back, 6 bases at V and 4 bases at J, with 12 bases in the middle. Here the CDR3 DNA reads TGTGCCAGCAGCCTAGGCGGGGGCACTGAAGCTTTCTTT. Amino acids: CASSLGGGTEAFF.

The chain has TRBV28 and TRBJ2-5; 10 bases align to TRBD2. The closer fit of TRBJ2-7 to the DNA end suggests the J call may be wrong. Germline loops: CDR1 MDHEN, CDR2 SYDVKM. The CDR3 consists of 16 residues. The CDR3 DNA sequence: TGTGCCAGCAGTACCCGAACTAGCGGGACTAACTACGAGCAGTACTTC. It yields the protein CASSTRTSGTNYEQYF.

The CDR3 here is CASSYGGRGDNEQFF. In DNA, the CDR3 is TGTGCCAGCAGTTACGGCGGGAGGGGGGACAATGAGCAGTTCTTC. This chain joins TRBV6-5 and TRBJ2-1, with 9 positions matching TRBD2. The CDR3 runs 15 residues. CDR1 and CDR2 (germline): MNHEY, SVGAGI. V dropped 2 bases and J dropped 5; count of bases not matched to a gene: 4.

The table lists this clone with a count of one. V usage is TRBV5-1 and J usage is TRBJ2-2, with D perhaps matching TRBD1 (5 bases). The ends were cut back, 6 bases at V and 0 bases at J, with 9 bases in the middle. CDR3 length equals 14 residues. Germline V lookup: CDR1 SGHRS, CDR2 YFSETQ. CDR3 in amino acids: CASIDSANTGELFF. The CDR3 coding sequence is TGCGCCAGCATAGACAGCGCGAACACCGGGGAGCTGTTTTTT.

The CDR3 DNA reads TGTGCCAGCAGCTTGCCGGGTAGCGCACAAGAGACCCAGTACTTC. Protein sequence: CASSLPGSAQETQYF. V usage is TRBV5-4 and J usage is TRBJ2-5, with D possibly being TRBD2 (5 bases). V was trimmed by 1 base and J by 2 bases, leaving 12 bases between them. There are 15 residues in the CDR3. The germline V gene has CDR1 SGHNT and CDR2 YYREEE (reference sequence).